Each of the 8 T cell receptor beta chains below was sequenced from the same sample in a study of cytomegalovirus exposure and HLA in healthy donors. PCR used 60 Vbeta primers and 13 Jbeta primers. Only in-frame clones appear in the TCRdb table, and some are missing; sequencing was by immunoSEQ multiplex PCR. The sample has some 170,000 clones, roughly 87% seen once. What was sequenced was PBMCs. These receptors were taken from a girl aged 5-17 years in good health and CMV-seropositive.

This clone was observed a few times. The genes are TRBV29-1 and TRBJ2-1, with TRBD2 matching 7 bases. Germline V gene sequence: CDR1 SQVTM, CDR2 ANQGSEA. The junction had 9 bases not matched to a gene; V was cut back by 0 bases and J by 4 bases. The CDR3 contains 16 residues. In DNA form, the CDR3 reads TGCAGCGTTGAAGACCCCTTGCGGGAGCAATACAATGAGCAGTTCTTC. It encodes CSVEDPLREQYNEQFF.

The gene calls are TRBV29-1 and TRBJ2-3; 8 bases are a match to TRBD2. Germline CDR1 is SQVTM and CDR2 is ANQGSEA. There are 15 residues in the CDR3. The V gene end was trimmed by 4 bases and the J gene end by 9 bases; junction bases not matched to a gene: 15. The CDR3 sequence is CSVVVSGGPSETQYF. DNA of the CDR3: TGCAGCGTTGTAGTGTCGGGAGGGCCCTCTGAGACGCAGTATTTT.

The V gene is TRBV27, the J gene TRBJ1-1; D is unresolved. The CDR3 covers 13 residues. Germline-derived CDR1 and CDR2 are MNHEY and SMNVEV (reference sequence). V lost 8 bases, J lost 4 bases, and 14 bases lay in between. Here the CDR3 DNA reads TGTGCCAGCTCATCGGGGTGGGCCACTGAAGCTTTCTTT. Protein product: CASSSGWATEAFF.

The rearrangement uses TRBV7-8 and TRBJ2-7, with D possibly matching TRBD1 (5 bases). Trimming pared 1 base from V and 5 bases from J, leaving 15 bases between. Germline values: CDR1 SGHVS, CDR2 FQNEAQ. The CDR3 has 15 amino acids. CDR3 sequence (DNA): TGTGCCAGCAGCTTAGTACAGGATTCCCCCCACGAGCAGTACTTC. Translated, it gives CASSLVQDSPHEQYF.

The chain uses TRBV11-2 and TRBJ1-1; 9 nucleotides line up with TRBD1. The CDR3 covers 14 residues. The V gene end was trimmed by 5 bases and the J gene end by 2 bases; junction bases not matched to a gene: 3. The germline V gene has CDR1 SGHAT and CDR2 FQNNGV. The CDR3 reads CASSVDRGNTEAFF. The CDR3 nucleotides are TGTGCCAGCAGCGTGGACAGGGGAAACACTGAAGCTTTCTTT.

CDR3 DNA sequence: TGTGCCAGCTCACCTCCGACATTAGATTATGGCTACACCTTC. It yields the protein CASSPPTLDYGYTF. The gene calls are TRBV18 and TRBJ1-2; no firm D call. V lost 3 bases and J lost 5, with 13 bases in between. The CDR3 is made up of 14 amino acids. Germline CDR1 KGHSH, CDR2 LQKENI.

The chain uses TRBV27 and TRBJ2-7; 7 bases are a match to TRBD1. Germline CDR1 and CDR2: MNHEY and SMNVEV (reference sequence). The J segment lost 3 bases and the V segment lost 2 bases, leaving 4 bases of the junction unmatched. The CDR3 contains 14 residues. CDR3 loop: CASSLRGQSYEQYF. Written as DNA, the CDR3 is TGTGCCAGCAGTTTAAGGGGGCAGAGCTACGAGCAGTACTTC.

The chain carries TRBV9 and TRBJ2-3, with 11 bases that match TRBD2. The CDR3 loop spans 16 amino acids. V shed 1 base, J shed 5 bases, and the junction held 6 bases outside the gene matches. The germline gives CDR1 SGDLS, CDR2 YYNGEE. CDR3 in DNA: TGTGCCAGCAGCGTAAGTGGGCTAGCGGGAGGAGATACGCAGTATTTT. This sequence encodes CASSVSGLAGGDTQYF.